This TCR beta chain comes out of a study of CD8 T cells in ankylosing spondylitis. This clonotype was counted between two and nine times. Its antigen is still unknown. The CDR3 runs 15 residues. Germline V gives CDR1 SGHTA, CDR2 FQGNSA. V was trimmed by 5 bases and J by 0 bases, leaving 10 bases between them. A quantitative 5'-RACE method, one with molecular barcodes, was used to make TCR beta libraries. TCRdb reprocessed the 5' RACE reads via MiXCR and lists one record per CDR3 protein. The table shows a few hundred thousand distinct CDR3 sequences, with 15% to 25% occurring only once. Study-wide findings and caveats: Past research had described some motif variants in reactive arthritis synovial fluid and blood.

The chain combines TRBV7-2 with TRBJ2-2, with a tentative D call TRBD1 (5 bases). Specimen: blood, either unsorted or a sorted T cell fraction (not recorded which). The sequence was collected from a male donor with ankylosing spondylitis or in good health (not recorded which). In DNA, the CDR3 is TGTGCCAGCAGCCCGATGGGGCCGAACACCGGGGAGCTGTTTTTT. Its protein is CASSPMGPNTGELFF.